This is a list of T cell receptor beta chains from one sample in a study of blood T cell repertoires in COVID-19. Produced via immunoSEQ multiplex PCR; TCRdb's table is partial and in-frame only. The sample carries under 200,000 clones, more than 75% recorded once. The sequenced sample consisted of PBMCs or T cells enriched from blood (not recorded which). The receptors were gathered from a woman in her forties or fifties who had recovered from COVID-19. Both conserved end residues are part of each CDR3. The D gene is left open where the match is weak.

cdr3_aa: CSALPGDTEAFF; d_call: NA; v_call: TRBV29-1
cdr3_aa: CASSQTSGSWNEQFF; d_call: TRBD2; v_call: TRBV5-1
cdr3_aa: CASSLIVGQDNEQFF; d_call: NA; v_call: TRBV5-1
cdr3_aa: CSVESGLSYNEQFF; d_call: NA; v_call: TRBV29-1
cdr3_aa: CASSGGQGNTIYF; d_call: TRBD1; v_call: TRBV9
cdr3_aa: CASSLLGQGNTEAFF; d_call: TRBD1; v_call: TRBV7-2
cdr3_aa: CASSFQTSNGYTF; d_call: NA; v_call: TRBV12-3/TRBV12-4
cdr3_aa: CSVGTGFQQETQYF; d_call: TRBD1; v_call: TRBV29-1
cdr3_aa: CASSPWSAGGSYEQYF; d_call: TRBD2; v_call: TRBV5-1
cdr3_aa: CAISRQGASNSPLHF; d_call: TRBD1; v_call: TRBV10-3
cdr3_aa: CATRDRGTEAFF; d_call: TRBD1; v_call: TRBV2
cdr3_aa: CASSGTNSNQPQHF; d_call: NA; v_call: TRBV6-6
cdr3_aa: CASSQVRPGELFF; d_call: NA; v_call: TRBV4-2
cdr3_aa: CASSYRGPTYNEQFF; d_call: NA; v_call: TRBV6-2/TRBV6-3
cdr3_aa: CASKPTSATDTQYF; d_call: TRBD2; v_call: TRBV7-3
cdr3_aa: CASSRRGDLAYNEQFF; d_call: NA; v_call: TRBV7-2
cdr3_aa: CASSTDPGGLGYTF; d_call: TRBD1; v_call: TRBV19
cdr3_aa: CASSLAGGSYEQYF; d_call: TRBD2; v_call: TRBV18
cdr3_aa: CAISAASGTNEQFF; d_call: TRBD2; v_call: TRBV19
cdr3_aa: CARSLVAGNYGYTF; d_call: NA; v_call: TRBV7-5
cdr3_aa: CSVDTGVNQPQHF; d_call: TRBD1; v_call: TRBV29-1
cdr3_aa: CATSGGPGRTEAFF; d_call: NA; v_call: TRBV24-1
cdr3_aa: CASSQDQTGSQPQHF; d_call: TRBD1; v_call: TRBV4-1
cdr3_aa: CASSLEVADRAYGYTF; d_call: TRBD1; v_call: TRBV5-1
cdr3_aa: CASSLISGVDEQYF; d_call: NA; v_call: TRBV7-9
cdr3_aa: CASSSGDRNTGELFF; d_call: NA; v_call: TRBV5-1
cdr3_aa: CASSPTSGYNEQFF; d_call: TRBD2; v_call: TRBV9
cdr3_aa: CASSLSEQYF; d_call: NA; v_call: TRBV12-3/TRBV12-4
cdr3_aa: CASSRQGALNSGYTF; d_call: TRBD1; v_call: TRBV2
cdr3_aa: CASRTGLNQPQHF; d_call: TRBD1; v_call: TRBV6-5
cdr3_aa: CASSADRGGNQPQHF; d_call: TRBD1; v_call: TRBV5-6
cdr3_aa: CAWSSQGAKGYGYTF; d_call: TRBD1; v_call: TRBV30
cdr3_aa: CASSLGSSGGRYNEQFF; d_call: TRBD2; v_call: TRBV7-9
cdr3_aa: CATSSDRLTSGRAVGELFF; d_call: TRBD2; v_call: TRBV15
cdr3_aa: CASSLVAGDKDTQYF; d_call: NA; v_call: TRBV5-1
cdr3_aa: CSACTGTGAYEQYF; d_call: TRBD1; v_call: TRBV29-1
cdr3_aa: CASRRIGNVGQGYGYTF; d_call: TRBD1; v_call: TRBV19
cdr3_aa: CASSMSGLAGLYNEQFF; d_call: TRBD2; v_call: TRBV6-4
cdr3_aa: CASTKGLAGQQYF; d_call: TRBD2; v_call: TRBV9
cdr3_aa: CASSSPTGGYGYTF; d_call: TRBD1; v_call: TRBV5-4
cdr3_aa: CATSRDSGGWNTGELFF; d_call: TRBD2; v_call: TRBV15
cdr3_aa: CSVEDLPGTGPYEQYF; d_call: TRBD1; v_call: TRBV29-1
cdr3_aa: CASSLMTGADEKLFF; d_call: TRBD1; v_call: TRBV5-1
cdr3_aa: CASSQIGQGGSPLHF; d_call: TRBD1; v_call: TRBV14
cdr3_aa: CATRWDSGTDTQYF; d_call: NA; v_call: TRBV5-1
cdr3_aa: CATSDLEAASYNEQFF; d_call: NA; v_call: TRBV24-1